This is a list of T cell receptor beta chains from one sample in a study of T cells in Graves' hyperthyroidism and ophthalmopathy. TCRdb reanalysed the multiplex PCR reads using MiXCR and keeps one entry per CDR3 protein. The sample records a few hundred thousand distinct CDR3 sequences, 15% to 18% being singletons. Input material: blood. The receptors were gathered from a woman in her thirties with Graves' hyperthyroidism. The CDR3 runs from the conserved cysteine through the conserved F or W. D genes are given only for firm matches. Clone sizes are given selectively: once, few, many, or a class where the clone is expanded.

d_call: TRBD1; clone_size: .; v_call: TRBV6-1; cdr3_length: 16; j_call: TRBJ2-1; cdr3_aa: CATSPRQSGGGNEQFF; cdr3_nt: TGTGCCACCTCCCCGCGCCAGTCAGGGGGCGGCAATGAGCAGTTCTTC
d_call: TRBD2; clone_size: .; v_call: TRBV7-9; cdr3_length: 16; j_call: TRBJ2-1; cdr3_aa: CASSLGVSGPYNEQFF; cdr3_nt: TGTGCCAGCAGCTTAGGGGTTAGCGGGCCCTACAATGAGCAGTTCTTC
d_call: .; clone_size: .; v_call: TRBV30; cdr3_length: 12; j_call: TRBJ1-3; cdr3_aa: CAWTGGANTIYF; cdr3_nt: TGTGCCTGGACGGGGGGGGCAAACACCATATATTTT
d_call: TRBD1; clone_size: .; v_call: TRBV10-3; cdr3_length: 16; j_call: TRBJ2-7; cdr3_aa: CAISAPVMTGNYEQYF; cdr3_nt: TGTGCCATCAGTGCCCCAGTTATGACAGGGAACTACGAGCAGTACTTC
d_call: TRBD1; clone_size: many; v_call: TRBV20-1; cdr3_length: 14; j_call: TRBJ2-7; cdr3_aa: CSANPGTGSYEQYF; cdr3_nt: TGCAGTGCGAATCCCGGGACAGGGTCCTACGAGCAGTACTTC
d_call: .; clone_size: many; v_call: TRBV20-1; cdr3_length: 12; j_call: TRBJ2-3; cdr3_aa: CSARGGADTQYF; cdr3_nt: TGCAGTGCTAGAGGGGGCGCAGATACGCAGTATTTT
d_call: .; clone_size: .; v_call: TRBV5-4; cdr3_length: 14; j_call: TRBJ1-4; cdr3_aa: CASSIWGDWEKLFF; cdr3_nt: TGTGCCAGCAGTATTTGGGGCGACTGGGAAAAACTGTTTTTT
d_call: .; clone_size: few; v_call: TRBV7-9; cdr3_length: 16; j_call: TRBJ2-1; cdr3_aa: CASSLEAGGLYNEQFF; cdr3_nt: TGTGCCAGCAGCTTAGAAGCTGGGGGTCTATACAATGAGCAGTTCTTC
d_call: .; clone_size: few; v_call: TRBV5-1; cdr3_length: 14; j_call: TRBJ2-6; cdr3_aa: CASSLWTGANVLTF; cdr3_nt: TGCGCCAGCAGCTTGTGGACTGGGGCCAACGTCCTGACTTTC
d_call: .; clone_size: few; v_call: TRBV24-1; cdr3_length: 21; j_call: TRBJ2-5; cdr3_aa: CATSDSGPGQDWRKGRETQYF; cdr3_nt: TGTGCCACCAGTGATTCCGGCCCGGGACAAGACTGGCGTAAGGGGAGGGAGACCCAGTACTTC
d_call: TRBD2; clone_size: .; v_call: TRBV14; cdr3_length: 16; j_call: TRBJ2-1; cdr3_aa: CASSLLGREDYNEQFF; cdr3_nt: TGTGCCAGCAGCCTCCTAGGGCGGGAGGACTACAATGAGCAGTTCTTC
d_call: .; clone_size: many; v_call: TRBV28; cdr3_length: 17; j_call: TRBJ2-3; cdr3_aa: CASTQRGLGAGADTQYF; cdr3_nt: TGTGCCAGCACCCAAAGGGGTTTGGGGGCTGGCGCAGATACGCAGTATTTT
d_call: TRBD1; clone_size: .; v_call: TRBV7-3; cdr3_length: 14; j_call: TRBJ2-1; cdr3_aa: CASSRDRGADEHFF; cdr3_nt: TGTGCCAGCAGCCGGGACAGGGGGGCCGATGAGCATTTCTTC
d_call: TRBD2; clone_size: .; v_call: TRBV7-9; cdr3_length: 16; j_call: TRBJ2-7; cdr3_aa: CASSAPGTSGLYEQYF; cdr3_nt: TGTGCCAGCAGCGCCCCCGGGACTAGCGGTCTCTACGAGCAGTACTTC
d_call: .; clone_size: few; v_call: TRBV5-1; cdr3_length: 15; j_call: TRBJ2-1; cdr3_aa: CASSLAGSSYNEQLF; cdr3_nt: TGCGCCAGCAGCTTGGCCGGAAGCTCCTACAATGAGCAGCTCTTC
d_call: .; clone_size: .; v_call: TRBV7-2; cdr3_length: 17; j_call: TRBJ1-5; cdr3_aa: CASSPLGILHSNQPQHF; cdr3_nt: TGTGCCAGCAGCCCCCTCGGTATCCTTCATAGCAATCAGCCCCAGCATTTT